The clone carrying this T cell receptor (beta chain) was detected ten times or more. From the 5' RACE reads, TCRdb called clonotypes with MiXCR, one entry per CDR3 protein. The repertoire holds 30,000 to 35,000 distinct CDR3 sequences, with about 6.6% as singletons. The sample comes from a study of T cells after yellow fever vaccination. The CDR3 runs 15 residues. From germline, CDR1 is WSHSY and CDR2 SAAADI. The V segment lost 6 bases and the J segment 7 bases; nucleotides outside the gene matches: 10. The V gene is TRBV10-2, the J gene TRBJ2-7, with 12 positions matching TRBD1. This TCR came from a man in his late teens or twenties who received the YFV17D yellow fever vaccine. This material consisted of PBMCs, either bulk or a sorted T-cell subset (CD4+, CD8+, memory, or dextramer-sorted; not recorded which), taken on the day of the first yellow fever vaccination. CDR3 in amino acids: CASSAPGQGAREQYF. Written as DNA, the CDR3 is TGCGCCAGCAGCGCACCGGGACAGGGGGCGCGGGAGCAGTACTTC.